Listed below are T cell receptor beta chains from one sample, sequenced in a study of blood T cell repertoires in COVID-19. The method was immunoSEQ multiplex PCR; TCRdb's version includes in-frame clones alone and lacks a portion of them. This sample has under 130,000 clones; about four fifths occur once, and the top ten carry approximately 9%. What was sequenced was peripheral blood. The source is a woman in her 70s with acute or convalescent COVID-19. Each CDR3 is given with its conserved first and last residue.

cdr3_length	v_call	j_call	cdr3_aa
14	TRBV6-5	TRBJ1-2	CASSYQLGMYGYTF
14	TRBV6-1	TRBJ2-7	CASSEGTGGYEQYF
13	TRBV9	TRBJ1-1	CASSVSQYGEAFF
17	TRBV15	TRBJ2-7	CATSSPGTYGGAAEQYF
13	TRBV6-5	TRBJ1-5	CASRNGQDGPQHF
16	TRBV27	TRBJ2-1	CASSLQTGKPYNEQFF
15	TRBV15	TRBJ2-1	CATSRGGLAYNEQFF
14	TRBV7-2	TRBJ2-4	CASSLDRGANIQYF
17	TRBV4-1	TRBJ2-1	CASSQEVSGRLGNEQFF
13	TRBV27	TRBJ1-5	CASSSQGGQPQHF
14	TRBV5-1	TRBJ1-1	CASSYWTGGTEAFF
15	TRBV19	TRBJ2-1	CASSIQVSAFDEQFF
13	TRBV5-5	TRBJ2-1	CASSPRTSGEQFF
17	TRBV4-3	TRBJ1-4	CASSQGTGGLTNEKLFF
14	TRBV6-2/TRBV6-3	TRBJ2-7	CASSVDSPTYEQYF
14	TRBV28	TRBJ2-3	CASSHRTGADTQYF
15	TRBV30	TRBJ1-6	CAWRGRGSPNSPLHF
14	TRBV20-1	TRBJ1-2	CSASGDTTNYGYTF
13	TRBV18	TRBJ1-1	CASSSRGNTEAFF
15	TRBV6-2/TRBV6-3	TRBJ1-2	CASSYSKEGDYGYTF
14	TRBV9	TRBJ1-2	CASSGQGGSYGYTF
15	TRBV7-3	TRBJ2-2	CASSLMDSGGGELFF
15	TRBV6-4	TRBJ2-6	CASSADRTGANVLTF
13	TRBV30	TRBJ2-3	CAWRRESTDTQYF
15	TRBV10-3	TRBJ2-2	CAISGTLLVPGELFF
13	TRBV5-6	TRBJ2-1	CASSLEGANEQFF
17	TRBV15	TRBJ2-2	CATSRDTETRNTGELFF
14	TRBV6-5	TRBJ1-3	CASSYGSSGNTIYF
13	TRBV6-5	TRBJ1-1	CASSPERGSEAFF
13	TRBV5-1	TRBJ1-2	CASSPDSNYGYTF
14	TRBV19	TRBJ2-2	CASRERGGTGELFF
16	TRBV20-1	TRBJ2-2	CSASTSGRAYTGELFF
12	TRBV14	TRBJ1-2	CASSQDSYGYTF
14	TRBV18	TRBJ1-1	CASSPERGRGEAFF
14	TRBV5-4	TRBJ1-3	CASSSTGLGNTIYF
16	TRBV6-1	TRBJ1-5	CASSEVETGINQPQHF
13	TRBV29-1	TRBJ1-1	CSARQGANTEAFF
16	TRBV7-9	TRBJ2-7	CASSPYYGQGVNEQYF
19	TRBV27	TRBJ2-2	CASSYSATRLAANTGELFF
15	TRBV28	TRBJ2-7	CASSLPGLAGDHGYF
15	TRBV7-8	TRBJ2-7	CASSFLAGATYEQYF
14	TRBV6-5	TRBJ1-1	CASSWGQGLSEAFF
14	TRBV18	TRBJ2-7	CASSPPSNSYEQYF
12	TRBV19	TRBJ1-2	CASSPGNYGYTF
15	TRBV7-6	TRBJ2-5	CASSLGVALKETQYF
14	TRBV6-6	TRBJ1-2	CASSYNRESYGYTF
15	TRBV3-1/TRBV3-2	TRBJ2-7	CASSLRLAGLNEQYF
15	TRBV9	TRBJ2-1	CASSKETSSYNEQFF
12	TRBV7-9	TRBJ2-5	CASSQTEETQYF
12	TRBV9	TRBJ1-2	CASSVGLYGYTF
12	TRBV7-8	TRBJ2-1	CASSLLEGEQFF
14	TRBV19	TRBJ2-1	CASSTKTSQDEQFF
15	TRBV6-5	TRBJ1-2	CASSRTGGAIYGYTF
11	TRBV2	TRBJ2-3	CASNSLDTQYF